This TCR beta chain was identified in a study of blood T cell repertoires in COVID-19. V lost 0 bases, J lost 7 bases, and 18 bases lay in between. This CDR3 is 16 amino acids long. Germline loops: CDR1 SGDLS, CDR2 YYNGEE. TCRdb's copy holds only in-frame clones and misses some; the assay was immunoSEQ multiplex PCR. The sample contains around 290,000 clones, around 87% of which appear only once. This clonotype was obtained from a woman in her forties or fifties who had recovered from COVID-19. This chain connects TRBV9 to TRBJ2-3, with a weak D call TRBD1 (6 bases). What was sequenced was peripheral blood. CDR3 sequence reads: CASSVGGGQGINTQYF. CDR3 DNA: TGTGCCAGCAGCGTAGGCGGAGGCCAGGGGATAAATACGCAGTATTTT.